This T cell receptor (beta chain) was recovered during a study of cytomegalovirus exposure and HLA in healthy donors. Study-level background: Of around 410 genotyped donors, more than 75% grouped in the Caucasian-associated ancestry cluster. Findings of the study overall: TCR beta sequences numbering fewer than 20,000 were associated with HLA alleles at 0.05 false discovery rate in a later analysis. Sequencing likely caused a cluster of highly shared sequence variants.

This CDR3 comprises 13 residues. Germline values: CDR1 MGHDK, CDR2 SYGVNS. V shed 5 bases and J shed 3 bases, with 9 bases lying between them. With regard to this clone: Its antigen is unknown.

A multiplex PCR was run with 60 Vbeta primers and 13 Jbeta primers. Data came from immunoSEQ multiplex PCR; TCRdb stores just in-frame clones and leaves some out. The sample has roughly 58,000 clones, 80% seen once; the top ten hold approximately 3.6%. Though nominally healthy at sampling, donors likely had unrecorded immune exposures. This sequence originates from a woman aged 40 to 49 in good health and CMV-seronegative. Sequencing input: PBMCs. The chain employs TRBV25-1 and TRBJ2-3; no definite D call. The DNA for the CDR3 is TGTGCCAGCAGTCTCCCTTCGACAGATACGCAGTATTTT. This encodes CASSLPSTDTQYF. Based on the CDR3 plus reference TRBV25-1 and TRBJ2-3, the full variable domain is EADIYQTPRYLVIGTGKKITLECSQTMGHDKMYWYQQDPGMELHLIHYSYGVNSTEKGDLSSESTVSRIRTEHFPLTLESARPSHTSQYLCASSLPSTDTQYFGPGTRLTVL.